The 26 T cell receptor beta chains given below trace back to one sample, sequenced in a study of blood T cell repertoires in COVID-19 (dated by TCRdb to the early 2020s). The library was made by the immunoSEQ multiplex PCR assay. The table comes from immuneACCESS by way of TCRdb, which keeps in-frame sequences with V and J called. Part of the clones is missing from these tables; in studies checked, under half for an unresolved V gene and the rest for unknown reasons. Present in this sample are a few hundred thousand clones, around 83% of which were seen just once. The ten largest clones take up 2% to 2.5% of the sample. What was sequenced was peripheral blood. Source of these receptors: a man aged 40-49 years who had recovered from COVID-19.

This clone was recorded once. The chain employs TRBV9 and TRBJ1-1, with TRBD1 identical over 7 bases. The CDR3 totals 15 residues. The junction had 6 bases not matched to a gene; V was cut back by 2 bases and J by 2 bases. Germline loops: CDR1 SGDLS, CDR2 YYNGEE. CDR3 sequence (DNA): TGTGCCAGCAGCGTCTTGGGACAGACCAACACTGAAGCTTTCTTT. It yields the protein CASSVLGQTNTEAFF.

The J gene is TRBJ2-1, the V gene TRBV5-1, with TRBD2 matching 8 bases. CDR1 and CDR2 (germline): SGHRS, YFSETQ. V was clipped by 0 bases and J by 6 bases; unmatched bases: 5. This CDR3 comprises 15 residues. The CDR3 nucleotides are TGCGCCAGCAGCTTGGGGGGCGGGAGGTCCAATGAGCAGTTCTTC. Residues: CASSLGGGRSNEQFF. Full variable domain (missing parts from reference TRBV5-1 and TRBJ2-1): KAGVTQTPRYLIKTRGQQVTLSCSPISGHRSVSWYQQTPGQGLQFLFEYFSETQRNKGNFPGRFSGRQFSNSRSEMNVSTLELGDSALYLCASSLGGGRSNEQFFGPGTRLTVL.

J is TRBJ1-5 and V is TRBV10-1, with 7 positions matching TRBD1. The CDR3 loop spans 18 amino acids. Trimming cost V 6 bases and J 0 bases; bases outside gene matches: 14. Germline lookup yields CDR1 WNHNN and CDR2 SYGVQD (reference sequence). The CDR3 region is CASREPWTGTYSNQPQHF. CDR3 coding DNA: TGCGCCAGCAGAGAACCATGGACAGGAACATATAGCAATCAGCCCCAGCATTTT.

Only one count was recorded for this clone. The gene calls are TRBV19 and TRBJ1-2, with D possibly matching TRBD1 (6 bases). The CDR3 runs to 15 residues. V was clipped by 3 bases and J by 0 bases, with 11 bases between them. Germline loops: CDR1 LNHDA, CDR2 SQIVND (reference sequence). The CDR3 nucleotides read TGTGCCAGTAGTATCTCACAGGGAGCTAACTATGGCTACACCTTC. It translates to CASSISQGANYGYTF.

The gene calls are TRBV6-6 and TRBJ2-7; D is possibly TRBD1 (6 bases). Deletions cut 0 bases from V and 2 bases from J, with 8 bases between. The germline CDR1 and CDR2 sequences are MNHNY and SVGAGI (reference sequence). The CDR3 is 14 residues long. CDR3: CASSYSSGAYEQYF. CDR3 nucleotides: TGTGCCAGCAGTTACTCATCAGGGGCCTACGAGCAGTACTTC.

This clone was detected once. The chain is built from TRBV7-2 and TRBJ1-2; D remains ambiguous. CDR3 size: 15 residues. The V end was cut by 0 bases, the J end by 2 bases, with 10 bases between. The germline V gene has CDR1 SGHTA and CDR2 FQGNSA. The DNA for the CDR3 is TGTGCCAGCAGCTTAGCGCGGGGTAACAACTATGGCTACACCTTC. Its translation: CASSLARGNNYGYTF.

The chain uses TRBV5-5 and TRBJ2-7; 12 bases are a match to TRBD2. Trimming at V came to 0 bases and at J to 2 bases, leaving 3 bases not matched to a gene. Germline assignment: CDR1 SGHKS and CDR2 YYEKEE (reference sequence). CDR3 length: 16 residues. The CDR3 nucleotides read TGTGCCAGCAGCTTGGCCGGACTAGCGGGAACCTACGAGCAGTACTTC. Translating gives CASSLAGLAGTYEQYF.

The chain couples TRBV4-3 to TRBJ2-3; 11 nucleotides agree with TRBD2. This CDR3 is built from 19 residues. From germline, CDR1 is LGHNA and CDR2 YSLEER. Trimming at V came to 0 bases and at J to 1 base, leaving 9 bases not matched to a gene. The CDR3 nucleotides are TGCGCCAGCAGCCAAGAAGTAGGACTAGCGGGTATAGGCACAGATACGCAGTATTTT. Encoded protein: CASSQEVGLAGIGTDTQYF.

Only one count was recorded for this clone. The chain employs TRBV2 and TRBJ1-2, with 11 nucleotides matching TRBD1. Trimming took 4 bases from V and 0 from J; bases not matched to a gene: 7. Germline lookup yields CDR1 SNHLY and CDR2 FYNNEI. The CDR3 consists of 17 residues. CDR3 in DNA: TGTGCCAGCAGTGGGGACAGGGGGACAGGCACTAACTATGGCTACACCTTC. Translation: CASSGDRGTGTNYGYTF.

This clone was found many times. V and J are TRBV10-1 and TRBJ2-3; 9 nucleotides match TRBD1. The CDR3 loop spans 15 amino acids. From germline, CDR1 is WNHNN and CDR2 SYGVQD (reference sequence). With V trimmed by 3 bases and J by 2 bases, 3 bases remained unmatched. CDR3 DNA sequence: TGCGCCAGCAGTGAAGGGGACAGGGACACAGATACGCAGTATTTT. It specifies CASSEGDRDTDTQYF.

V usage is TRBV2 and J usage is TRBJ2-1, with D possibly being TRBD2 (6 bases). Trimming took 3 bases from V and 1 from J, leaving 13 bases between them. This CDR3 contains 16 residues. Germline CDR1 SNHLY, CDR2 FYNNEI. CDR3 sequence: CASSEYGGGSYNEQFF. CDR3 sequence (DNA): TGTGCCAGCAGTGAGTACGGGGGAGGATCCTACAATGAGCAGTTCTTC.

This clone was picked up a small number of times. The rearrangement links TRBV10-3 to TRBJ1-4; 12 bases line up with TRBD1. CDR3 length: 18 amino acids. Germline-derived CDR1 and CDR2 are ENHRY and SYGVKD. V gave up 3 bases and J gave up 5 bases; unmatched junction bases: 10. The chain's CDR3 is CAISDPAGTGGTNEKLFF. The CDR3, as DNA: TGTGCCATCAGTGACCCGGCCGGGACAGGGGGCACAAATGAAAAACTGTTTTTT.

The J gene is TRBJ2-5, the V gene TRBV18, with D perhaps matching TRBD2 (5 bases). The V end was cut by 2 bases, the J end by 2 bases, with 9 bases between. The CDR3 extends over 14 amino acids. Looked up from germline, CDR1 is KGHSH and CDR2 is LQKENI. CDR3 in DNA: TGTGCCAGCTCACCAACGACGGGGCAAGAGACCCAGTACTTC. Translated: CASSPTTGQETQYF. Supplemented by reference TRBV18 and TRBJ2-5, the full variable domain reads NAGVMQNPRHLVRRRGQEARLRCSPMKGHSHVYWYRQLPEEGLKFMVYLQKENIIDESGMPKERFSAEFPKEGPSILRIQQVVRGDSAAYFCASSPTTGQETQYFGPGTRLLVL.

The CDR3 reads CASSSFSGQLGEQFF. The CDR3 DNA reads as TGTGCCAGCAGCAGTTTCAGCGGTCAACTCGGTGAGCAGTTCTTC. The rearrangement uses TRBV2 and TRBJ2-1; D possibly corresponds to TRBD2 (5 bases). Germline CDR1 SNHLY, CDR2 FYNNEI. V lost 6 bases and J 9 bases, leaving 21 bases between the germline ends. The CDR3 length is 15 residues.

The genes are TRBV6-5 and TRBJ2-7, with 8 bases identical to TRBD1. Trimming took 5 bases from V and 4 from J; bases not matched to a gene: 7. The CDR3 spans 14 residues. Germline V gene data show CDR1 as MNHEY and CDR2 as SVGAGI. CDR3 nucleotide sequence: TGTGCCAGCAGTAAGACAGGGGCTTTATACGAGCAGTACTTC. Protein: CASSKTGALYEQYF.

The V gene is TRBV7-2, the J gene TRBJ2-5; TRBD2 agrees at 7 bases. This CDR3 is 14 amino acids long. V lost 5 bases to trimming and J lost 4 bases; unmatched junction nucleotides: 7. Germline V CDR1 and CDR2: SGHTA, FQGNSA. CDR3 in amino acids: CASSNLAARETQYF. CDR3 bases: TGTGCCAGCAGCAATCTAGCGGCCCGAGAGACCCAGTACTTC.

This clone occurred once. This chain joins TRBV18 and TRBJ1-2, with 7 bases that match TRBD1. Germline V gives CDR1 KGHSH, CDR2 LQKENI. Trimming took 5 bases from V and 2 from J; bases not matched to a gene: 2. This CDR3 region has 13 residues. This CDR3 is CASSSGQNYGYTF. As DNA, the CDR3 is TGTGCCAGCTCATCGGGACAGAACTATGGCTACACCTTC.

The V call is TRBV25-1, the J call TRBJ1-2; the match to TRBD1 covers 8 bases. CDR1 MGHDK and CDR2 SYGVNS come from the germline V gene. The length of the CDR3 is 14 residues. Germline trimming cut 4 bases from V and 8 bases from J; bases unmatched to any gene: 9. The chain's CDR3 is CASSAPGQGEGYTF. CDR3 DNA: TGTGCCAGCAGTGCTCCCGGACAGGGAGAAGGCTACACCTTC.

The chain uses TRBV11-3 and TRBJ1-6, with D unresolved. Trimming removed 0 bases from V and 15 bases from J, with 12 bases in between. The CDR3 has 13 residues. The V gene's germline CDR1 is SGHNT and CDR2 YENEEA. CDR3 loop: CASSLDAVTFLHF. Written as DNA, the CDR3 is TGTGCCAGCAGCTTAGATGCGGTCACTTTCCTCCACTTT.

The chain couples TRBV7-2 to TRBJ2-7; D ambiguous. The CDR3 has 17 residues. Germline assignment: CDR1 SGHTA and CDR2 FQGNSA. The V and J ends lost 2 bases and 0 bases respectively, with 17 bases between them. The CDR3 DNA follows: TGTGCCAGCAGCTTAATTAACCGAGTTCCTAGCTCCTACGAGCAGTACTTC. Translating gives CASSLINRVPSSYEQYF.

V gene TRBV24-1 combines with J gene TRBJ2-1; D possibly corresponds to TRBD2 (5 bases). Per the germline V gene, CDR1 is KGHDR and CDR2 is SFDVKD. V lost 8 bases and J lost 6, with 10 bases in between. This CDR3 region has 12 residues. Written as DNA, the CDR3 is TGTGCCACCAAGATAGAGGGCAATGAGCAGTTCTTC. Amino acid sequence: CATKIEGNEQFF.

The chain couples TRBV6-2 or TRBV6-3 to TRBJ2-1; 7 nucleotides match TRBD2. After removal of 5 bases from V and 4 bases from J, the junction contained 14 bases not matched to a gene. The CDR3 sequence is 17 residues long. Germline V CDR1 and CDR2: MNHEY, SVGEGT. CDR3 region: CASSTQPAGWGYNEQFF. CDR3 bases: TGTGCCAGCAGTACCCAACCAGCGGGATGGGGTTACAATGAGCAGTTCTTC.

The chain uses TRBV11-2 and TRBJ2-1; tentative D call: TRBD2 (5 bases). Germline CDR1 and CDR2: SGHAT and FQNNGV. Trimming took 1 base from V and 4 from J, leaving 5 bases between them. The CDR3 runs 13 residues. As DNA, the CDR3 is TGTGCCAGCAGCTTAGGAGGGTACAATGAGCAGTTCTTC. Amino acids: CASSLGGYNEQFF. The entire variable domain, with the rest obtained from reference TRBV11-2 and TRBJ2-1, is as follows: EAGVAQSPRYKIIEKRQSVAFWCNPISGHATLYWYQQILGQGPKLLIQFQNNGVVDDSQLPKDRFSAERLKGVDSTLKIQPAKLEDSAVYLCASSLGGYNEQFFGPGTRLTVL.

The V gene is TRBV7-6, the J gene TRBJ2-1, with 11 nucleotides matching TRBD2. This CDR3 spans 15 amino acids. Germline lookup yields CDR1 SGHVS and CDR2 FNYEAQ. Unmatched junction bases numbered 5, after V lost 5 bases and J lost 5 bases. The CDR3 region is CASSLTSGIHNEQFF. DNA of the CDR3: TGTGCCAGCAGCCTGACTAGCGGGATTCACAATGAGCAGTTCTTC.

The rearrangement uses TRBV5-4 and TRBJ1-1; no definite D call. This CDR3 is built from 14 residues. The germline V gene has CDR1 SGHNT and CDR2 YYREEE (reference sequence). V lost 1 base to trimming and J lost 7 bases, with 14 bases between them. CDR3 in amino acids: CASSLPSGSGEAFF. The CDR3 coding sequence is TGTGCCAGCAGCTTGCCCTCCGGGTCCGGTGAAGCTTTCTTT.

V is TRBV2 and J is TRBJ1-5; D possibly corresponds to TRBD1 (6 bases). The CDR3 extends over 14 amino acids. V was pared by 3 bases and J by 2 bases, with 8 bases between. Per the germline V gene, CDR1 is SNHLY and CDR2 is FYNNEI. The CDR3 bases are TGTGCCAGCAGTGATTCAGGGGGCAATCAGCCCCAGCATTTT. This gives the protein CASSDSGGNQPQHF. Together with reference TRBV2 and TRBJ1-5, the CDR3 gives the full variable domain: EPEVTQTPSHQVTQMGQEVILRCVPISNHLYFYWYRQILGQKVEFLVSFYNNEISEKSEIFDDQFSVERPDGSNFTLKIRSTKLEDSAMYFCASSDSGGNQPQHFGDGTRLSIL.